These 12 T cell receptor beta chains were all obtained from the same sample, sequenced in a study of blood T cell repertoires in COVID-19. Only in-frame clones appear in the TCRdb table, and some are missing; sequencing was by immunoSEQ multiplex PCR. The table shows 80,000 to 100,000 clones, with approximately 79% occurring only once. Sequences were obtained from peripheral blood. The receptors here all came from a man aged 65-85 years with COVID-19, enrolled during active disease.

V and J are TRBV9 and TRBJ2-2; 7 bases match TRBD1. Germline V gives CDR1 SGDLS, CDR2 YYNGEE. The length of the CDR3 is 15 residues. Trimming at V came to 4 bases and at J to 2 bases, leaving 5 bases not matched to a gene. DNA for the CDR3: TGTGCCAGCAGCCTCCGACAGGGAAACACCGGGGAGCTGTTTTTT. Its protein product is CASSLRQGNTGELFF.

J is TRBJ1-5 and V is TRBV6-6; TRBD1 matches at 11 bases. V shed 2 bases, J shed 1 base, and the junction held 1 base outside the gene matches. CDR1 and CDR2 (germline): MNHNY, SVGAGI (reference sequence). The CDR3 spans 16 residues. CDR3 in amino acids: CASSYGDRGSNQPQHF. The CDR3 coding sequence is TGTGCCAGCAGTTACGGGGACAGGGGGAGCAATCAGCCCCAGCATTTT.

This chain links TRBV29-1 with TRBJ1-1; D is undetermined. The ends were cut back, 7 bases at V and 3 bases at J, with 15 bases in the middle. CDR1 is SQVTM, CDR2 ANQGSEA, per germline. This CDR3 is built from 13 residues. The CDR3 bases are TGCAGCGGGAGGCAGGCCTGGGACACTGAAGCTTTCTTT. Residues: CSGRQAWDTEAFF. Full variable domain (rest looked up from reference TRBV29-1 and TRBJ1-1): SAVISQKPSRDICQRGTSLTIQCQVDSQVTMMFWYRQQPGQSLTLIATANQGSEATYESGFVIDKFPISRPNLTFSTLTVSNMSPEDSSIYLCSGRQAWDTEAFFGQGTRLTVV.

This clone was counted a few times. The V call is TRBV7-2, the J call TRBJ2-7; a weak D match, TRBD2 (5 bases). V gave up 3 bases and J gave up 2 bases, with 20 bases separating them. Germline CDR1 and CDR2: SGHTA and FQGNSA. The CDR3 spans 17 residues. The chain's CDR3 is CASSLRITREKTYEQYF. The CDR3 DNA is TGTGCCAGCAGCTTGAGGATTACGAGGGAGAAGACCTACGAGCAGTACTTC.

This clone appeared a few times. This chain links TRBV30 with TRBJ2-2; D gene ambiguous. The CDR3 spans 12 residues. Trimming took off 0 bases at V and 4 bases at J, with 3 bases between the two ends. Germline V gives CDR1 GTSNPN, CDR2 SVGIG (reference sequence). The CDR3 sequence: CAWSVLTGELFF. CDR3 coding DNA: TGTGCCTGGAGTGTACTCACCGGGGAGCTGTTTTTT. Supplemented by reference TRBV30 and TRBJ2-2, the full variable domain reads SQTIHQWPATLVQPVGSPLSLECTVEGTSNPNLYWYRQAAGRGLQLLFYSVGIGQISSEVPQNLSASRPQDRQFILSSKKLLLSDSGFYLCAWSVLTGELFFGEGSRLTVL.

This chain connects TRBV28 to TRBJ2-3, with D uncertain. In germline, CDR1 is MDHEN, CDR2 SYDVKM. The CDR3 is made up of 18 amino acids. Trimming removed 5 bases at V and 0 bases at J, with 21 bases between. The CDR3 DNA follows: TGTGCCAGCAGTCCCTCAACTCACTGGAGTACTAGCACAGATACGCAGTATTTT. As protein: CASSPSTHWSTSTDTQYF.

The chain joins TRBV27 to TRBJ2-1; 11 positions agree with TRBD2. Germline CDR1 MNHEY, CDR2 SMNVEV (reference sequence). Trimming took 5 bases from V and 3 from J; bases not matched to a gene: 6. The CDR3 is made up of 16 amino acids. The CDR3 region is CASSTPGTSGYNEQFF. CDR3 nucleotide sequence: TGTGCCAGCAGTACTCCCGGGACTAGCGGCTACAATGAGCAGTTCTTC.

This rearrangement joins TRBV11-3 to TRBJ2-1, with 9 bases fitting TRBD2. J lost 6 bases, V lost 4 bases, and 7 bases had no gene match. There are 15 residues in the CDR3. Germline CDR1 SGHNT, CDR2 YENEEA. CDR3 bases: TGTGCCAGCAGCTCCATTAGCGGGGGTATCAATGAGCAGTTCTTC. Its translation is CASSSISGGINEQFF.

The V gene is TRBV6-5, the J gene TRBJ1-4; 8 nucleotides align to TRBD1. This CDR3 contains 14 residues. The J segment lost 7 bases and the V segment lost 4 bases, leaving 5 bases of the junction unmatched. Germline loops: CDR1 MNHEY, CDR2 SVGAGI. For the CDR3, the DNA is TGTGCCAGCAGTTGGACAGGGTACGGTGAAAAACTGTTTTTT. This codes for CASSWTGYGEKLFF.

The chain links TRBV4-1 to TRBJ1-4; D is possibly TRBD1 (5 bases). Germline CDR1 reads MGHRA; CDR2 reads YSYEKL. Trimming left V 0 bases short and J 10 bases short, with 15 bases between. This CDR3 comprises 15 residues. The CDR3 nucleotides are TGCGCCAGCAGCCAAGATGTCAGGGTGAAAGGAAAACTGTTTTTT. Encoded protein: CASSQDVRVKGKLFF.

This chain uses TRBV30 with TRBJ1-1; 11 positions agree with TRBD1. In germline, CDR1 is GTSNPN, CDR2 SVGIG (reference sequence). This CDR3 region has 16 residues. Germline trimming cut 3 bases from V and 1 base from J; bases unmatched to any gene: 7. The DNA of the CDR3 is TGTGCCTGGAGAGAGGACAGGGGGCTCGGGAACACTGAAGCTTTCTTT. Translated, it gives CAWREDRGLGNTEAFF.

As to this clone: At one end the junction does not follow the germline gene, possibly because of a read error. The chain has TRBV2 and TRBJ1-2; D unclear. The germline CDR1 and CDR2 sequences are SNHLY and FYNNEI. The CDR3 is made up of 12 amino acids. The CDR3 is CASNLRRDFGSF. CDR3 in DNA: TGTGCCAGCAACCTTAGACGGGATTTCGGTTCCTTC. Full variable domain (rest looked up from reference TRBV2 and TRBJ1-2): EPEVTQTPSHQVTQMGQEVILRCVPISNHLYFYWYRQILGQKVEFLVSFYNNEISEKSEIFDDQFSVERPDGSNFTLKIRSTKLEDSAMYFCASNLRRDFGSFGSGTRLTVV.